This T cell receptor beta chain was retrieved from a study of vaccination and CD4 T cells after COVID-19. A note on this clonotype: The target antigen is unknown.

The CDR3 totals 17 residues. From germline, CDR1 is LGHNA and CDR2 YNFKEQ. J was trimmed by 3 bases and V by 1 base; bases with no gene match: 5. Treatment in this sample: approximately 9-day PBMC culture with coronavirus spike peptide pools or control peptides (ViraFEST assay). Cultured CD4+ T cell DNA underwent sequencing with the Oncomine TCR Beta short-read assay. Via MiXCR, TCRdb re-called the PCR reads, giving one row per CDR3 protein. Of around 21,000 distinct CDR3 sequences listed, less than 50% are singletons. V usage is TRBV4-2 and J usage is TRBJ1-5; TRBD1 matches 11 bases. The TCR sequence derives from a human donor who had recovered from COVID-19. The sample here was CD4+ T cells from blood, cultured in vitro, taken after SARS-CoV-2 vaccination. Here the CDR3 reads CASSQAGTGGDNQPQHF. The DNA of the CDR3 is TGTGCCAGCAGCCAAGCCGGGACAGGGGGTGACAATCAGCCCCAGCATTTT.